Listed below are T cell receptor beta chains from one sample, sequenced in a study of shared clonotypes between healthy human individuals. Sequenced by immunoSEQ multiplex PCR; TCRdb stores in-frame clones only, minus some. This table has fewer than 3 million clones, around 92% appearing once. What was sequenced was naive CD4+ T cells from PBMCs. The receptors shown here come from a man between 18 and 29 years old in good health. Some clones in this sample may be carry-over from other donors' samples. Each CDR3 is given with its conserved first and last residue. The order of the fields is clone size, V gene, J gene, D gene, CDR3 protein, CDR3 DNA. A D gene is named only where the DNA matches it firmly. Some rows mark clone size as missing; the rest say once, few, many or name a class of expanded clone.

NA,TRBV9,TRBJ2-2,TRBD1,CASSAKPGQSNTGELFF,TGTGCCAGCAGCGCTAAACCGGGACAGTCGAACACCGGGGAGCTGTTTTTT
NA,TRBV6-1,TRBJ1-5,TRBD1,CASSAELGTGGSQPQHF,TGTGCCAGCAGTGCCGAGCTCGGGACAGGGGGCTCGCAGCCCCAGCATTTT
once,TRBV7-2,TRBJ2-2,TRBD2,CASSLAKLAGLGELFF,TGTGCCAGCAGCTTAGCGAAACTAGCGGGTTTAGGAGAGCTGTTTTTT
NA,TRBV5-1,TRBJ2-5,NA,CASSLTPGLVGETQYF,TGCGCCAGCAGCCTCACGCCGGGACTCGTGGGGGAGACCCAGTACTTC
once,TRBV2,TRBJ1-1,NA,CASSAQGNTEAFF,TGTGCCAGCAGCGCACAGGGGAACACTGAAGCTTTCTTT
NA,TRBV28,TRBJ1-6,NA,CASSFEGMMNSPLHF,TGTGCCAGCAGTTTTGAGGGGATGATGAATTCACCCCTCCACTTT
NA,TRBV18,TRBJ2-7,NA,CASSPQGGTYEQYF,TGTGCCAGCTCCCCCCAGGGCGGGACCTACGAGCAGTACTTC
NA,TRBV2,TRBJ2-5,NA,CASSRWGETQYF,TGTGCCAGCAGCCGGTGGGGAGAGACCCAGTACTTC
NA,TRBV2,TRBJ2-1,TRBD2,CASSLLATYNEQFF,TGTGCCAGCAGCCTACTAGCGACATACAATGAGCAGTTCTTC
NA,TRBV28,TRBJ1-2,NA,CASREGDYGYTF,TGTGCCAGCAGAGAGGGAGACTATGGCTACACCTTC
NA,TRBV29-1,TRBJ1-1,NA,CSVVRSSGTTEAFF,TGCAGCGTTGTGAGGTCTTCCGGCACCACTGAAGCTTTCTTT
NA,TRBV5-1,TRBJ2-1,TRBD2,CASSLAMTSGMREQFF,TGCGCCAGCAGCTTGGCCATGACTAGCGGGATGCGTGAGCAGTTCTTC
NA,TRBV7-2,TRBJ2-2,TRBD2,CASSLEKKRERYTGELFF,TGTGCCAGCAGCTTAGAGAAAAAGCGGGAGCGGTACACCGGGGAGCTGTTTTTT
NA,TRBV5-6,TRBJ1-2,TRBD1,CASSLGTQGARGYTF,TGTGCCAGCAGCTTGGGGACACAGGGGGCGCGTGGCTATACCTTC
NA,TRBV5-1,TRBJ2-2,TRBD1,CASGQGVGGTGELFF,TGCGCCAGTGGACAGGGGGTTGGTGGCACCGGGGAGCTGTTTTTT
NA,TRBV7-8,TRBJ1-1,NA,CASSLSRQQNTEAFF,TGTGCCAGCAGCTTATCGAGACAGCAGAACACTGAAGCTTTCTTT
NA,TRBV27,TRBJ1-4,TRBD1,CASRPGQFSDKLFF,TGTGCCAGCAGGCCGGGACAGTTTTCGGATAAACTGTTTTTT
NA,TRBV28,TRBJ1-4,NA,CASSIRAVTNEKLFF,TGTGCCAGCAGCATACGGGCCGTGACTAATGAAAAACTGTTTTTT
NA,TRBV10-3,TRBJ2-7,TRBD1,CAISGRDRGHKQYF,TGTGCCATCAGTGGCCGGGACAGGGGGCATAAGCAGTACTTC
NA,TRBV7-9,TRBJ2-7,TRBD2,CASGAAGALVGEQYF,TGTGCCAGCGGTGCAGCGGGAGCTTTGGTCGGCGAGCAGTACTTC
NA,TRBV27,TRBJ2-1,TRBD2,CASSRLAGGIVYEQFF,TGTGCCAGCAGCCGACTAGCGGGAGGGATAGTATACGAGCAGTTCTTC
once,TRBV2,TRBJ2-7,TRBD1,CASGTGTGSYEQYF,TGTGCCAGCGGGACCGGGACAGGTTCCTACGAGCAGTACTTC
NA,TRBV6-6,TRBJ2-6,NA,CASLQGPSGANVLTF,TGTGCCAGCCTACAGGGTCCCTCTGGGGCCAACGTCCTGACTTTC
NA,TRBV28,TRBJ2-1,NA,CASSSLQGVNNEQFF,TGTGCCAGCAGTTCCCTACAGGGAGTCAACAATGAGCAGTTCTTC
NA,TRBV5-1,TRBJ2-5,NA,CASSLDSRTETQYF,TGCGCCAGCAGCTTGGATAGTAGAACAGAGACCCAGTACTTC
NA,TRBV28,TRBJ2-2,NA,CASKRADGTGELFF,TGTGCCTCCAAAAGGGCAGATGGGACCGGGGAGCTGTTTTTT
NA,TRBV28,TRBJ1-1,TRBD1,CATRGLSGTEAFF,TGTGCCACCAGGGGGCTTTCGGGCACTGAAGCTTTCTTT
NA,TRBV4-1,TRBJ2-7,NA,CASSAWTAGEQYF,TGCGCCAGCAGCGCGTGGACAGCAGGCGAGCAGTACTTC
NA,TRBV29-1,TRBJ2-5,NA,CSVGLGLRRETQYF,TGCAGCGTCGGACTGGGACTGCGTAGAGAGACCCAGTACTTC
NA,TRBV7-9,TRBJ2-3,NA,CASSPARAPDTQYF,TGTGCCAGCAGCCCCGCCCGGGCCCCAGATACGCAGTATTTT
NA,TRBV6-6,TRBJ1-4,NA,CASSLGTSTEKLFF,TGTGCCAGCAGCCTCGGGACGAGTACTGAAAAACTGTTTTTT